This TCR beta chain came from a study of graft-versus-host responses after intestinal transplantation. In the study overall: Transplantation in recipients was multivisceral, liver-intestinal, or isolated intestinal. Anti-thymocyte globulin served as induction for all recipients, who then took tacrolimus and steroids for three to four years.

Sequencing used immunoSEQ multiplex PCR; TCRdb keeps in-frame clones, though not all of them. This table holds 84,000 or so clones, roughly 80% found once. This clone is labeled as medium-sized. Its antigen is not identified. Within the sample, other DNA sequences also encode this same CDR3. Study outcomes and limitations: The study found high graft-versus-host to host-versus-graft clonal ratios in allografts of patients with graft-donor T cell macrochimerism. Ileal or blood samples showed some GvH clones first, and such clones were also found in recipient marrow.

Germline assignment: CDR1 MDHEN and CDR2 SYDVKM. V gave up 6 bases and J gave up 2 bases, with 11 bases separating them. The CDR3 totals 13 residues. The clonotype originates from a human donor who received an intestinal transplant. The V and J genes are TRBV28 and TRBJ2-7; D ambiguous. The sample consisted of unstimulated CD4+ T cells sorted from spleen or lymph node cells, taken before intestinal transplant. The CDR3, as DNA: TGTGCCAGCAGCCCCGACACAACCTACGAGCAGTACTTC. This gives the protein CASSPDTTYEQYF.